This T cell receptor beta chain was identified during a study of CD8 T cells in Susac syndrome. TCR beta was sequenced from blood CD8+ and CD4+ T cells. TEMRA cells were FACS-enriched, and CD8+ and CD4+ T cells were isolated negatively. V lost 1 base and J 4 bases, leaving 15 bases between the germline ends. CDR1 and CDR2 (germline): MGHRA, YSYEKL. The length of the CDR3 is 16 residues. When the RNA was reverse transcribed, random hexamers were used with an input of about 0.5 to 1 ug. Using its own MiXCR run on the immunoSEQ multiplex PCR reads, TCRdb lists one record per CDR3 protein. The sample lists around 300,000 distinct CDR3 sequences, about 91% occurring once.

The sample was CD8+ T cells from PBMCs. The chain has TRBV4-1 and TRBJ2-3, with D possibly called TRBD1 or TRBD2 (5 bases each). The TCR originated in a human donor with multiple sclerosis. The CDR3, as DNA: TGCGCCAGCAGCCAAGTCGGGGACGGCAACGCAGATACGCAGTATTTT. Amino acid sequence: CASSQVGDGNADTQYF.